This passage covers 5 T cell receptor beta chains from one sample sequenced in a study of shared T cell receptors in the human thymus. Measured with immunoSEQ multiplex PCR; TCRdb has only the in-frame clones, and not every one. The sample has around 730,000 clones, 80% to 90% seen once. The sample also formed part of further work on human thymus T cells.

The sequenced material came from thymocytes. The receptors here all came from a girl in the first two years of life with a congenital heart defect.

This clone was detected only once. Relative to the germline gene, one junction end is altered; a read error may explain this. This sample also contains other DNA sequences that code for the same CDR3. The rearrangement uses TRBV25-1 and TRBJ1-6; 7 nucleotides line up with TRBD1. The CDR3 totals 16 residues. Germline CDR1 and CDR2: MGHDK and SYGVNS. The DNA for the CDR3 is TGTGCCAGCAGTGAATCGGCAGGGGGATTCAATTCCCCCCTCCACTTT. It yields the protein CASSESAGGFNSPLHF. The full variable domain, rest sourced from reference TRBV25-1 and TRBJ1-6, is EADIYQTPRYLVIGTGKKITLECSQTMGHDKMYWYQQDPGMELHLIHYSYGVNSTEKGDLSSESTVSRIRTEHFPLTLESARPSHTSQYLCASSESAGGFNSPLHFGNGTRLTVT.

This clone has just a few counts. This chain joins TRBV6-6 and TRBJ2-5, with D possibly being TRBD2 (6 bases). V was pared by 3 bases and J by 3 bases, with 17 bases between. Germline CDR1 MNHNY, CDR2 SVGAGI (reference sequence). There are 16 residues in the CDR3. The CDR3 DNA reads TGTGCCAGCAGTTATAGGGTCGTGGGGGGAAAAGAGACCCAGTACTTC. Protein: CASSYRVVGGKETQYF.

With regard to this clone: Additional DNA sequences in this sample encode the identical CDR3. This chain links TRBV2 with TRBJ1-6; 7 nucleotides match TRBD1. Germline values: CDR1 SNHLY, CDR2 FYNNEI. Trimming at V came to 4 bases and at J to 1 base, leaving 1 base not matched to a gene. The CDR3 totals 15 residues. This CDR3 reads CASSGQGSYNSPLHF. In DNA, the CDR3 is TGTGCCAGCAGTGGACAGGGATCCTATAATTCACCCCTCCACTTT.

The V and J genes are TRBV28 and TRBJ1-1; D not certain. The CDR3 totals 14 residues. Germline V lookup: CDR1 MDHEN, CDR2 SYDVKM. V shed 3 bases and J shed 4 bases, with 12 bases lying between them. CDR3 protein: CASSFRKGGTEAFF. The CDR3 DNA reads TGTGCCAGCAGTTTTAGAAAGGGAGGCACTGAAGCTTTCTTT.

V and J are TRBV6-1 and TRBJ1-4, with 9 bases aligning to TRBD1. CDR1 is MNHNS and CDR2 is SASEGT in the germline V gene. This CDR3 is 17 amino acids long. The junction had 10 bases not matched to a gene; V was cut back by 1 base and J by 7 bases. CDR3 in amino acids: CASSEGTGDGGSEKLFF. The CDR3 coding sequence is TGTGCCAGCAGTGAAGGGACAGGGGATGGGGGAAGTGAAAAACTGTTTTTT.